This T cell receptor (beta chain) is from a study of cytomegalovirus exposure and HLA in healthy donors (dated by TCRdb to the late 2010s). In the study overall: In an earlier analysis of 450 to 750 of the donors, approximately 300 Gb of sequence data and 90 million to 120 million unique TCR beta sequences from about 179 million T cells were reported. To predict cytomegalovirus infection status, the study combined high-throughput TCR immunosequencing, statistical association of individual TCRs with disease status, and machine learning. Genome-wide SNP genotypes for about 55% of the 666 donors were used in a later genetic analysis, which treated that subset as a discovery cohort. The study aimed to test whether signatures of past pathogen exposure could be identified by cataloging public T cell receptors. A later analysis re-examined previously published TCR beta repertoires from over 500 donors and added high-resolution HLA genotyping to investigate patterns of TCR occurrence. An early release that covered approximately 600 HLA-typed donors contained 250 to 350 gigabases of sequencing data and 85 million to 100 million unique TCR sequences. To decide whether each TCR beta V gene segment behaved as functional or pseudogenic, an earlier analysis of several hundred of the donors relied on high-throughput TCR beta sequencing. Along with the approximately 650-subject first cohort, a separate validation cohort of over 90 different subjects was used. Typing coverage differed by locus: A, B, C, DRB1 and DQB1 were typed in roughly 620-630 donors, DQA1 in about 560, DPA1 in over 600, and DPB1 in approximately 450. Of the roughly 400 genotyped donors, 75% to 85% were placed in the genetic ancestry cluster associated with self-reported Caucasian donors. A handful of DR-DQ haplotypes were handled as single units for association and clustering because linkage in the cohort was strong. The T cell repertoires of about 700 subjects were profiled by immunosequencing and related to cytomegalovirus serostatus. HLA typing included class I and class II loci at four-digit resolution. Every discovery cohort repertoire had been produced on one sequencing platform. Donor age, sex, ethnicity and CMV serostatus were compiled alongside the repertoire data. Rather than using new phenotypic data, the later analysis identified candidate immune exposures from TCR beta sequences and from how often those sequences occurred across donors. On average, roughly 240,000 unique TCR beta nucleotide sequences were sequenced per donor among 398 genotyped donors of the cohort, with about 17% of those sequences being non-productive. Study-wide findings and limitations: Because counts were too low, seventeen rarely observed V segments, including chromosome 9 orphons, were left out of the earlier analysis of 587 of the donors. Sequencing depth was assumed to be roughly uniform across donors in the presence/absence analyses, though that assumption may not hold. CMV serostatus was the only immune exposure information available for the cohort. A few of the identified cytomegalovirus-associated TCR beta chains were confirmed in vitro to be specific for cytomegalovirus antigens. In a later analysis, HLA-associated TCR beta chains showed more clonal expansion and lower generation probabilities than non-associated chains that were equally common. In a later analysis, TCR association rates were found to vary across HLA loci, with the most associated TCRs seen for DRB1 alleles and the fewest for HLA-C alleles. A total of 150 or so TCR beta chains were listed by the study as associated with cytomegalovirus. Cytomegalovirus status was reported to be diagnosed by the classifier with high specificity and sensitivity in both the original and validation cohorts. A later analysis reported that several top co-occurrence clusters appeared linked to parvovirus B19, influenza, CMV and Epstein-Barr virus. A later analysis found that most CMV-associated TCR beta chains appeared HLA-restricted, with HLA associations seemingly driven largely by CMV exposure. Because HLA typing was unavailable for some donors at each locus, only the typed subset was used in association tests. Assigning TCR associations to individual alleles was difficult when HLA alleles, especially DR and DQ, strongly co-occurred. In a later analysis, some 18,000 TCR beta sequences were associated with specific HLA alleles at a false discovery rate of 0.05. Across donors, most TCR sequences were observed very rarely, whereas some public TCRs were present in many individuals. A further reported finding was that TCR beta sequences accurately predicted the HLA-A and HLA-B alleles for most subjects in the first cohort. An earlier analysis of approximately 600 of the donors showed that most TCR beta V segments appeared in productive rearrangements either about 90% or about 30% of the time, which broadly matched IMGT annotations. Only TCR beta chains were sequenced in this cohort, and the absence of alpha or paired-chain data limited detectable features. A cluster of highly shared sequence variants was judged likely to be a technical artifact of the sequencing pipeline. Linkage disequilibrium might explain the correlated functional status among segregating V segments, but an unknown experimental factor could not be ruled out. V-gene and J-gene trimming of TCR beta chains was associated with a missense DCLRE1C variant in a later genetic analysis, and the association was replicated in an independent cohort. Compared with the 666-donor mean, donors in an Asian-associated ancestry cluster had fewer N-insertions in productive TCRs, according to a later genetic analysis. The authors suggested that the approach could potentially be extended to other disease states and immunological phenotypes.

Comments on this clone: Its antigen is unknown. The sample holds no much larger clone one base away, and base qualities are not on file.

The cohort comprised under 700 healthy bone marrow donors. All cohort members were sampled while nominally healthy, although unrecorded immune exposures were likely present. The donor tested CMV seronegative and was one of the 352 seronegative cohort members. A peripheral blood sample was provided by each donor, and peripheral blood mononuclear cells were used for TCR beta sequencing. The Qiagen DNeasy Blood Extraction Kit was used to extract genomic DNA from the blood cell samples. Library prep was done by the immunoSEQ multiplex PCR assay. For the multiplex PCR, a mixture combining 60 forward primers for TCR Vbeta segments and 13 reverse primers for TCR Jbeta segments was used. The CDR3 region of rearranged TCR beta genes was amplified from genomic DNA by a multiplex PCR assay. The Illumina HiSeq System was used to sequence the amplified TCR beta libraries as 87-base-pair reads. Processing in the source paper ran as follows. A later analysis tallied around 87 million unique TCR beta chains across the 700 or so repertoires, and around 12 million of those chains were shared by two or more donors. A nearest-neighbor algorithm error-corrected the raw reads and collapsed the reads into unique sequences, merging closely related sequences to remove PCR and sequencing errors. CDR3 sequences were aligned to IMGT reference sequences to assign V, D and J gene segments. For a sequence to be retained, at least a six-nucleotide match to both a V gene segment and a J gene segment was required. A rearrangement was called productive if the CDR3 had no stop codons and remained in frame with V and J, and every other rearrangement was called non-productive. Following IMGT convention, CDR3 was defined as the stretch from the second conserved V-encoded cysteine up to the conserved J-encoded phenylalanine. The earlier analysis of 450 to 750 of the donors excluded any sequence lacking an unambiguous match to a single V gene segment. An earlier analysis of over 450 of the donors classified V segments as functional when productive rearrangements were above 56.7% and as segregating when the standard deviation between donors was above 5%. A statistical classification framework was developed to diagnose cytomegalovirus status using the catalog of TCR beta chain sequences. V and J gene assignment, in a later analysis, came from comparing TCR nucleotide sequences with IMGT/GENE-DB human TR gene sequences. The TCRdist pipeline was used in a later analysis to assign CDR3 sequences and most-parsimonious VDJ recombination scenarios. In a later analysis, each TCR beta chain was defined by its CDR3 amino acid sequence together with its V-gene family, and reads lacking a unique V-gene family were excluded. To address suspected cross-contamination and a sequencing artifact, a later analysis removed several hundred highly shared, low-generation-probability nucleotide sequences. For each public chain, a later analysis derived a clonal expansion index from normalized ranks of inferred template counts within each repertoire. In a later analysis, generation probabilities were computed using a VDJ recombination model fitted to out-of-frame rearrangements, and the results were checked against IGoR. A later analysis scored TCR-TCR, TCR-HLA and TCR-CMV co-occurrence with hypergeometric tests, applying a repertoire-size bias correction to TCR pairs. False discovery rates were estimated in a later analysis by permuting HLA or CMV assignments 20 times. In a later analysis, co-occurring TCRs were grouped using DBSCAN, and TCRdist sequence similarity was added for clustering within HLA-allele-positive subsets. Repertoires with fewer than 30,000 or more than 120,000 public chains, plus five repertoires with anomalous nucleotide sharing, were excluded from co-occurrence clustering. The table comes from immuneACCESS by way of TCRdb, which keeps in-frame sequences with V and J called. Part of the clones is missing from these tables; in studies checked, under half for an unresolved V gene and the rest for unknown reasons. That table furnishes V, J and clone size, whereas the DNA furnished D and trimming. Counted in this sample were a few hundred thousand clones; roughly 80% of them appeared once. The top ten clones comprise over 1.1% of the sample.

Sequencing was done on a sample of PBMCs. The origin of this receptor is a girl between 5 and 17 years old in good health and CMV-seronegative.

The CDR3 in this case is CAWSLGTGINPQHF. In nucleotides, the sequence is TGTGCCTGGAGCCTAGGGACAGGAATCAACCCCCAGCATTTT. The chain was built from TRBV30 and TRBJ1-5; 8 bases in the junction line up with TRBD1. From the germline V gene (reference sequence), CDR1 is GTSNPN and CDR2 is SVGIG. The germline V end is reduced by 3 bases and the J end by 10 bases; junction bases left unmatched: 11. From the cysteine through the phenylalanine, the CDR3 covers 14 amino acids. Only the CDR3 DNA is retained, 42 bases long and in frame from the first base.